This T cell receptor (beta chain) is from a study of shared clonotypes between healthy human individuals. Positive CCR7 selection of CD45RO-negative cells yielded the naive CD8 cells, and terminally differentiated effector memory CD45RA+ cells were excluded. Profiling relied on immunoSEQ multiplex PCR, and the TCRdb table lists in-frame clones only, not all of them. The data contain about 2,100,000 clones, around 93% of them singletons. Trimming removed 7 bases from V and 7 bases from J, with 13 bases in between. CDR1 MGHDK and CDR2 SYGVNS come from the germline V gene. This CDR3 is built from 13 residues.

The source material was naive CD8+ T cells from PBMCs. The clonotype comes from a man between 18 and 29 years old in good health. Some clones in this sample may be carry-over from other donors' samples. This rearrangement joins TRBV25-1 to TRBJ2-2, with D tentatively TRBD2 (6 bases). The CDR3, as DNA: TGTGCCAGCAATGGCGGGATCGGCGGGGAGCTGTTTTTT. Amino acids: CASNGGIGGELFF.